Listed here are 5 T cell receptor beta chains from one sample, sequenced in a study of T cells in Graves' hyperthyroidism and ophthalmopathy (dated by TCRdb to the late 2010s). Library creation used multiplex PCR. Data came from an Illumina HiSeq 2000. TCR beta CDR3 regions were amplified from RNA transcripts. For the first round of RT-PCR on the TCR CDR3, the HTBI primer set was used together with the Qiagen OneStep RT-PCR kit. TCRdb ran its own pipeline on the public reads, namely fastp trimming at Q25 and MiXCR clone calling, and kept in-frame beta chains. CDR3 protein duplicates are merged, each entry listing the most common genes and DNA. The sample table holds roughly 500,000 distinct CDR3 sequences, of which roughly 23% were seen once. The ten largest account for around 50% of the sample. Sequencing was performed on blood. Source of these receptors: a woman in her seventies with Graves' ophthalmopathy.

At least ten counts were recorded for this clonotype. The CDR3 here is CASSWNPGTGDNEQFF. The CDR3 coding sequence is TGTGCCAGCAGTTGGAATCCCGGGACAGGCGACAATGAGCAGTTCTTC. J is TRBJ2-1 and V is TRBV2; 8 positions agree with TRBD1. Germline values: CDR1 SNHLY, CDR2 FYNNEI. There are 16 residues in the CDR3. Unmatched junction bases numbered 11, after V lost 5 bases and J lost 5 bases.

This clonotype was counted only a few times. The chain employs TRBV12-5 and TRBJ2-1; 9 positions agree with TRBD2. The junction had 4 bases not matched to a gene; V was cut back by 0 bases and J by 4 bases. The CDR3 is 16 amino acids. The germline CDR1 and CDR2 sequences are LGHNT and FRNRAP. The CDR3 protein is CASGLVLAGKYNEQFF. The DNA for the CDR3 is TGTGCTAGTGGTTTGGTCCTAGCGGGGAAATACAATGAGCAGTTCTTC.

A word on this clonotype: This may arise from a read error, as a much more abundant clone is one base away. The missing conserved phenylalanine or tryptophan at the end of this CDR3 makes a read error likely. The rearrangement links TRBV12-3 or TRBV12-4 to TRBJ2-7; 7 bases align to TRBD2. J gave up 2 bases and V 3 bases, and 4 bases lay outside the gene matches. The CDR3 is 14 residues long. In DNA form, the CDR3 reads TGTGCCAGCAGTTTTGAGGGACTACCCTACGAGCAGTACCTC. Translation gives CASSFEGLPYEQYL.

In its sample, this clonotype was seen many times. CDR3 amino acids: CASGPQTGMNTEAFF. CDR3 DNA sequence: TGTGCTAGTGGTCCGCAGACGGGGATGAACACTGAAGCTTTCTTT. The rearrangement uses TRBV12-5 and TRBJ1-1, with unresolved D. V lost 5 bases and J lost 0, with 13 bases in between. The length of the CDR3 is 15 residues. The germline CDR1 and CDR2 sequences are LGHNT and FRNRAP.

This clonotype was detected only a few times. This rearrangement joins TRBV12-3 or TRBV12-4 to TRBJ2-1; 11 bases are shared with TRBD2. This CDR3 contains 16 residues. The J segment lost 8 bases and the V segment lost 10 bases, leaving 16 bases of the junction unmatched. CDR3 in amino acids: CATTGLAGGPIHEQFF. CDR3 DNA: TGTGCCACCACAGGGTTAGCGGGAGGGCCGATCCATGAGCAGTTCTTC.